Below, 23 T cell receptor beta chains from the same sample are listed, as sequenced in a study of blood T cells in healthy people across ages. Next came a second PCR, run for roughly 6 to 11 cycles, which used a sample-barcoded 5' primer along with a J-beta primer mix. TCRdb called the 5' RACE reads again in MiXCR, with one record for every CDR3 protein. The table has fewer than 900,000 distinct CDR3 sequences, more than 40% seen once. Sample: blood. The receptors were sampled from a woman aged 55-69 years in good health.

About this clonotype itself: A much more abundant neighbour one base away suggests this may be a read error. The V gene is TRBV5-6, the J gene TRBJ2-1; the D gene could be TRBD1 or TRBD2 (5 bases each). V shed 0 bases and J shed 8 bases, with 9 bases lying between them. This CDR3 has 13 residues. Looked up from germline, CDR1 is SGHDT and CDR2 is YYEEEE. This CDR3 is CASSLDGTYEQFF. As DNA, the CDR3 is TGTGCCAGCAGCTTGGACGGGACCTATGAGCAGTTCTTC.

This clonotype came up a few times. V is TRBV12-3 or TRBV12-4 and J is TRBJ2-1, with D perhaps matching TRBD2 (6 bases). Trimming shortened V by 3 bases and J by 12 bases, and 15 bases separated the two germline ends. This CDR3 spans 13 amino acids. The CDR3 bases are TGTGCCAGCAGTTTCGGAGGGATGGGGGGGCAGTTCTTC. It is translated as CASSFGGMGGQFF.

J is TRBJ2-7 and V is TRBV6-2 or TRBV6-3, with D maybe TRBD1 (6 bases). Germline V gene sequence: CDR1 MNHEY, CDR2 SVGEGT. Between the trimmed V and J ends, which lost 7 bases and 5 bases, there was a span of 24 bases. The CDR3 has 16 amino acids. CDR3 region: CASKEQGDGTDHEQYF. The CDR3 DNA sequence: TGTGCCAGCAAGGAACAGGGTGATGGAACTGACCACGAGCAGTACTTC.

This chain joins TRBV5-1 and TRBJ2-1, with 11 positions matching TRBD2. The end of the DNA is better explained by TRBJ2-7, so the J call may be wrong. Per germline, CDR1 SGHRS and CDR2 YFSETQ. The CDR3 has 16 amino acids. CDR3 coding DNA: TGCGCCAGCAGCTTGGTGCTAGCGGGAGGTTACAATGAGCAGTACTTC. Protein product: CASSLVLAGGYNEQYF.

In this sample, this clonotype turned up once. This chain connects TRBV5-1 to TRBJ1-1; tentatively, D is TRBD1 (6 bases). CDR1 is SGHRS and CDR2 is YFSETQ in the germline V gene. Between the trimmed V and J ends, which lost 3 bases and 3 bases, there was a span of 9 bases. The CDR3 has 13 amino acids. CDR3 bases: TGCGCCAGCAGCTACGACAGGTACACTGAAGCTTTCTTT. Encoded protein: CASSYDRYTEAFF.

For the CDR3, the DNA is TGTGCCTGGAGTCGGGACAGTCTCCTTGCTGAAGCTTTCTTT. This encodes CAWSRDSLLAEAFF. The genes are TRBV30 and TRBJ1-1, with 7 bases that match TRBD1. Germline CDR1 is GTSNPN and CDR2 is SVGIG (reference sequence). J was trimmed by 6 bases and V by 2 bases; bases with no gene match: 9. The CDR3 totals 14 residues.

The chain recombines TRBV2 with TRBJ1-4; D is uncertain. Trimming removed 5 bases from V and 5 bases from J, with 15 bases in between. Germline loops: CDR1 SNHLY, CDR2 FYNNEI. The CDR3 covers 15 residues. CDR3 sequence (DNA): TGTGCCAGCAGTCCGATGGACCTTTGGAATGAAAAACTGTTTTTT. It yields the protein CASSPMDLWNEKLFF.

At least ten counts were recorded for this clonotype. This chain links TRBV5-1 with TRBJ1-1; 7 bases match TRBD1. The CDR3 is 15 residues long. V gave up 4 bases and J gave up 8 bases; unmatched junction bases: 14. Germline V gene data show CDR1 as SGHRS and CDR2 as YFSETQ. CDR3 region: CASSRRMRDSREAFF. The CDR3 bases are TGCGCCAGCAGCAGAAGGATGAGGGACAGCCGAGAAGCTTTCTTT.

This clonotype was recorded only once. The CDR3 protein is CASSLRGWTEAFF. The DNA for the CDR3 is TGTGCCAGCAGTTTAAGGGGGTGGACTGAAGCTTTCTTT. This sequence joins TRBV28 and TRBJ1-1, with D possibly being TRBD1 (6 bases). CDR1 is MDHEN and CDR2 is SYDVKM in the germline V gene. This CDR3 has 13 residues. Trimming pared 2 bases from V and 5 bases from J, leaving 9 bases between.

This chain uses TRBV4-3 with TRBJ2-7; maybe TRBD1 (5 bases). This CDR3 is 14 amino acids long. The germline V gene encodes CDR1 LGHNA and CDR2 YSLEER. V lost 0 bases and J 2 bases, leaving 8 bases between the germline ends. The CDR3 DNA follows: TGCGCCAGCAGCCAAGATTGGGGCACCTACGAGCAGTACTTC. It is translated as CASSQDWGTYEQYF.

This clonotype was detected once. CDR3 DNA sequence: TGTGCCAGCTCACCACCCGGGGGTAGCGGCTCCTACAATGAGCAGTTCTTC. Its protein is CASSPPGGSGSYNEQFF. This chain joins TRBV18 and TRBJ2-1; weak D call: TRBD2 (6 bases). The CDR3 has 17 residues. Per germline, CDR1 KGHSH and CDR2 LQKENI. V lost 0 bases and J 0 bases, leaving 12 bases between the germline ends. The full variable domain, its missing parts supplied by reference TRBV18 and TRBJ2-1, is NAGVMQNPRHLVRRRGQEARLRCSPMKGHSHVYWYRQLPEEGLKFMVYLQKENIIDESGMPKERFSAEFPKEGPSILRIQQVVRGDSAAYFCASSPPGGSGSYNEQFFGPGTRLTVL.

The V gene is TRBV20-1, the J gene TRBJ2-4; 7 nucleotides line up with TRBD1. The J segment lost 6 bases and the V segment lost 6 bases, leaving 5 bases of the junction unmatched. Germline loops: CDR1 DFQATT, CDR2 SNEGSKA (reference sequence). CDR3 length: 12 residues. The CDR3 loop is CSAPEGANIQYF. Written as DNA, the CDR3 is TGCAGTGCCCCTGAGGGGGCAAACATTCAGTACTTC.

This clonotype has only a few counts. The chain joins TRBV4-3 to TRBJ1-4, with TRBD1 identical over 12 bases. Per germline, CDR1 LGHNA and CDR2 YSLEER. The CDR3 extends over 18 amino acids. After removal of 1 base from V and 10 bases from J, the junction contained 13 bases not matched to a gene. CDR3: CASSQGKPQGQGAGKLFF. DNA of the CDR3: TGCGCCAGCAGCCAAGGGAAACCACAGGGACAGGGGGCAGGAAAACTGTTTTTT.

The V call is TRBV7-2, the J call TRBJ2-1; 8 positions agree with TRBD2. Germline CDR1 and CDR2: SGHTA and FQGNSA. After removal of 5 bases from V and 8 bases from J, the junction contained 11 bases not matched to a gene. The CDR3 loop spans 15 amino acids. The CDR3 DNA reads as TGTGCCAGCAGCGCCGGGACTAGAGTCCCCCATGAGCAGTTCTTC. Residues: CASSAGTRVPHEQFF. Filled out from reference TRBV7-2 and TRBJ2-1, the complete variable domain reads GAGVSQSPSNKVTEKGKDVELRCDPISGHTALYWYRQSLGQGLEFLIYFQGNSAPDKSGLPSDRFSAERTGGSVSTLTIQRTQQEDSAVYLCASSAGTRVPHEQFFGPGTRLTVL.

The chain has TRBV7-9 and TRBJ2-1; TRBD2 aligns across 10 bases. The CDR3 is made up of 17 amino acids. The ends lost 0 bases at V and 4 bases at J; junction bases unmatched: 6. Germline V gene data show CDR1 as SEHNR and CDR2 as FQNEAQ (reference sequence). CDR3 coding DNA: TGTGCCAGCAGCTTAGCCCTAGCGGGAGCCACTTACAATGAGCAGTTCTTC. Translation: CASSLALAGATYNEQFF.

The sample holds a few counts of this clonotype. The chain couples TRBV27 to TRBJ2-5; possible D gene TRBD2, 6 bases. V was cut by 1 base and J by 6 bases, with 9 bases left in between. Looked up from germline, CDR1 is MNHEY and CDR2 is SMNVEV (reference sequence). CDR3 length: 13 amino acids. In nucleotides, the CDR3 is TGTGCCAGCAGTTTATACGGGGGAAAGACCCAGTACTTC. Translated, it gives CASSLYGGKTQYF.

V is TRBV12-5 and J is TRBJ2-5; the D gene is possibly TRBD2 (6 bases). Trimming removed 4 bases from V and 5 bases from J, with 11 bases in between. CDR3 length equals 13 residues. Germline V gives CDR1 LGHNT, CDR2 FRNRAP. Here the CDR3 DNA reads TGTGCTAGTGGTTCAGGAGGGACCGAGACCCAGTACTTC. Residues: CASGSGGTETQYF.

This clonotype was seen repeatedly, ten times or more. This chain uses TRBV10-3 with TRBJ1-6, with D possibly being TRBD1 (5 bases). This CDR3 has 16 residues. The V end lost 2 bases, the J end lost 6 bases, and 14 bases lay between the germline ends. Germline V gene sequence: CDR1 ENHRY, CDR2 SYGVKD. In nucleotides, the CDR3 is TGTGCCATCAGTGAGCTTGGGGGAATCGTTAATTCACCCCTCCACTTT. Its translation: CAISELGGIVNSPLHF.

This clonotype was counted a few times. V and J are TRBV25-1 and TRBJ2-3; TRBD2 aligns across 7 bases. CDR1 is MGHDK, CDR2 SYGVNS, per germline. V was pared by 2 bases and J by 0 bases, with 2 bases of the junction left unmatched. The CDR3 totals 15 residues. DNA of the CDR3: TGTGCCAGCAGTGAAGTCGGGGGGAGCACAGATACGCAGTATTTT. Translating it yields CASSEVGGSTDTQYF.

This chain joins TRBV5-1 and TRBJ1-1; D may be TRBD1 (5 bases). CDR1 is SGHRS and CDR2 is YFSETQ in the germline V gene. The V and J ends lost 5 bases and 1 base respectively, with 12 bases between them. The CDR3 has 14 residues. DNA for the CDR3: TGCGCCAGCAGAGGGGTCTTCACGAACACTGAAGCTTTCTTT. It translates to CASRGVFTNTEAFF.

This clonotype was counted only a few times. V is TRBV15 and J is TRBJ2-1; 9 positions agree with TRBD2. This CDR3 comprises 14 residues. The V and J ends lost 0 bases and 10 bases, in that order; junction bases with no gene match: 4. Germline V gene sequence: CDR1 LNHNV, CDR2 YYDKDF (reference sequence). CDR3 loop: CATSRDPSGDEQFF. CDR3 nucleotides: TGTGCCACCAGCAGAGATCCTAGCGGGGACGAGCAGTTCTTC.

In its sample, this clonotype was seen a few times. The rearrangement links TRBV28 to TRBJ2-5, with 10 bases fitting TRBD2. This CDR3 contains 13 residues. Germline assignment: CDR1 MDHEN and CDR2 SYDVKM. V shed 8 bases and J 3 bases; nucleotides not matched to a gene: 3. CDR3 DNA: TGTGCCAGCTTAGCGGGAGGAGAAGAGACCCAGTACTTC. Translating gives CASLAGGEETQYF. Filled out from reference TRBV28 and TRBJ2-5, the complete variable domain reads DVKVTQSSRYLVKRTGEKVFLECVQDMDHENMFWYRQDPGLGLRLIYFSYDVKMKEKGDIPEGYSVSREKKERFSLILESASTNQTSMYLCASLAGGEETQYFGPGTRLLVL.

J is TRBJ2-1 and V is TRBV7-2, with 9 bases aligning to TRBD2. CDR3 length equals 16 residues. V trimming: 1 base; J trimming: 3 bases; junction bases outside the gene matches: 4. CDR1 is SGHTA and CDR2 is FQGNSA in the germline V gene. CDR3 bases: TGTGCCAGCAGCTTAGTTAGCGGGGGAGTCTACAATGAGCAGTTCTTC. It encodes CASSLVSGGVYNEQFF.